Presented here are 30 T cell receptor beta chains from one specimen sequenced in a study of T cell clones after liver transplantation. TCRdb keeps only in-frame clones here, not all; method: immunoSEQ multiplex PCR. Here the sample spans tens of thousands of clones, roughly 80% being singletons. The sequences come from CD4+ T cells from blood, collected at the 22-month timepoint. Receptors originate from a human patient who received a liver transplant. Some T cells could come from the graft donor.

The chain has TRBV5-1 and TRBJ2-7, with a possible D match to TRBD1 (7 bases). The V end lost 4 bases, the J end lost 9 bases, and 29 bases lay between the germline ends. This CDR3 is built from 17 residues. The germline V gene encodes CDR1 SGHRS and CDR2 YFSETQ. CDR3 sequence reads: CASSPLSGTADHGGQYF. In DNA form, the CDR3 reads TGCGCCAGCAGCCCCCTATCCGGGACAGCGGACCACGGGGGGCAGTACTTC.

CDR3 protein: CASNKRGQGEAFF. CDR3 bases: TGTGCCAGCAATAAGAGGGGACAGGGCGAAGCTTTCTTT. The chain combines TRBV2 with TRBJ1-1, with 9 positions matching TRBD1. The V gene's germline CDR1 is SNHLY and CDR2 FYNNEI. J was trimmed by 8 bases and V by 7 bases; bases with no gene match: 8. This CDR3 has 13 amino acids.

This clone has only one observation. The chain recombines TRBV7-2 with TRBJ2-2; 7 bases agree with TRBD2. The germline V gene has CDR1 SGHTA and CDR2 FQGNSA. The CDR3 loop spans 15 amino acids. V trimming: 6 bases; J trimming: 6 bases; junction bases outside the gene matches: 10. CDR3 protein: CASRTGGASAGELFF. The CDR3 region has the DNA TGTGCCAGCAGGACGGGGGGTGCTAGCGCCGGGGAGCTGTTTTTT.

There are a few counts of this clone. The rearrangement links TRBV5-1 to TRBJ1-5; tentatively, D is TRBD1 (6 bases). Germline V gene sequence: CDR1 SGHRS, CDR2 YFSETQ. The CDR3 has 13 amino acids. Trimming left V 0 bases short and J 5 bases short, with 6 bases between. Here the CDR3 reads CASSLGTDQPQHF. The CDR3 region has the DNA TGCGCCAGCAGCTTGGGGACAGATCAGCCCCAGCATTTT.

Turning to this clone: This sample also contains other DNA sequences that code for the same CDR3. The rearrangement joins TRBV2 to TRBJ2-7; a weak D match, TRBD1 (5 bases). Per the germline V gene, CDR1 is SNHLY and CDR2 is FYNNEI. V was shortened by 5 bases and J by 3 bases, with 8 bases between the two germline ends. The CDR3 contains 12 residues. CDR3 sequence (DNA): TGTGCCAGCAGTCCAACAGGCTACGAGCAGTACTTC. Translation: CASSPTGYEQYF.

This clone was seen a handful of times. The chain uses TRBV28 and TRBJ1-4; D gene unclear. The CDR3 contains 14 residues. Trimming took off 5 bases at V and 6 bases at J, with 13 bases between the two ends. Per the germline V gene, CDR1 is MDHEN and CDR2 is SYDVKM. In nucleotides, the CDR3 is TGTGCCAGCAGTCTACCTCATTTGGATGAAAAACTGTTTTTT. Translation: CASSLPHLDEKLFF.

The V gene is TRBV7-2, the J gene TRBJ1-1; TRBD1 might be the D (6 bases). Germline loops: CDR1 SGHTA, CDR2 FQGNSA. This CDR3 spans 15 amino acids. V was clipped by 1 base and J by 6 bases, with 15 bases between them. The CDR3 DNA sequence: TGTGCCAGCAGCTTAGTGGGACGGGGGGCCGCTGAAGCTTTCTTT. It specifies CASSLVGRGAAEAFF.

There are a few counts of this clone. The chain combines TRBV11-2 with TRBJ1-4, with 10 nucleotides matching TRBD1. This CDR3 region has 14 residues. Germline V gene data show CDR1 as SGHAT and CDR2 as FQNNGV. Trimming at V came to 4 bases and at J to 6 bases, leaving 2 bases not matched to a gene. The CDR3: CASSSGTGDEKLFF. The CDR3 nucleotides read TGTGCCAGCAGCTCCGGGACAGGGGATGAAAAACTGTTTTTT.

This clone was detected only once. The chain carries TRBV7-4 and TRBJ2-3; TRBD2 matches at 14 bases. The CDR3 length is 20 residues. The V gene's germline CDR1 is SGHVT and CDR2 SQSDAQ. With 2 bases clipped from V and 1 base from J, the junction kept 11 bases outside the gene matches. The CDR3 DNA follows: TGTGCCAGCAGCTTACCCCTGGGGACTAGCGGGAGAGTTGGCACAGATACGCAGTATTTT. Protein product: CASSLPLGTSGRVGTDTQYF.

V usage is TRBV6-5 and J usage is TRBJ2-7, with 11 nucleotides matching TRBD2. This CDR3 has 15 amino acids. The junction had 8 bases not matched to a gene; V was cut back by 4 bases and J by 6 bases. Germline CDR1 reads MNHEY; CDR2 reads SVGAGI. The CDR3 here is CASSWTSGWVGEQYF. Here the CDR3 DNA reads TGTGCCAGCAGTTGGACTAGCGGGTGGGTCGGCGAGCAGTACTTC.

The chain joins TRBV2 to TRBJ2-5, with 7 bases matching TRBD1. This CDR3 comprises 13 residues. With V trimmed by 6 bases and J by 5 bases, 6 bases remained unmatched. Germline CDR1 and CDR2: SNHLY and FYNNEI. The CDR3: CASSKEGAETQYF. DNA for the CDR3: TGTGCCAGCAGCAAAGAGGGGGCCGAGACCCAGTACTTC. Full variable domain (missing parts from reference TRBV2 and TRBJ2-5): EPEVTQTPSHQVTQMGQEVILRCVPISNHLYFYWYRQILGQKVEFLVSFYNNEISEKSEIFDDQFSVERPDGSNFTLKIRSTKLEDSAMYFCASSKEGAETQYFGPGTRLLVL.

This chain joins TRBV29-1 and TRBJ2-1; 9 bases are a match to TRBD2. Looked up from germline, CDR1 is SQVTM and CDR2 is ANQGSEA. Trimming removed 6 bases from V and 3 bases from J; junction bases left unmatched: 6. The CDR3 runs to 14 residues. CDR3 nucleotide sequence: TGCAGCGTCCCTAGCGGGGTCATCTACAATGAGCAGTTCTTC. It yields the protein CSVPSGVIYNEQFF.

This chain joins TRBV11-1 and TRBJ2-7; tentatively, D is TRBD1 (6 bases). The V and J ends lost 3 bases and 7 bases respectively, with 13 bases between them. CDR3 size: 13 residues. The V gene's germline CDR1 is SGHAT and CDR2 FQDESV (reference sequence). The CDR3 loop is CASSFVRGIEQYF. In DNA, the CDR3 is TGTGCCAGCAGCTTCGTCAGGGGAATTGAGCAGTACTTC.

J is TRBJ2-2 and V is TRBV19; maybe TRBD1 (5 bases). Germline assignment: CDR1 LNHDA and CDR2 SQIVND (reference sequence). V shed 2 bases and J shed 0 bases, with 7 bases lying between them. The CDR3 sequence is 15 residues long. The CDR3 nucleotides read TGTGCCAGTAGTATATACAGGACGAACACCGGGGAGCTGTTTTTT. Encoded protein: CASSIYRTNTGELFF. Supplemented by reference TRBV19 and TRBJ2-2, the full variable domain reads DGGITQSPKYLFRKEGQNVTLSCEQNLNHDAMYWYRQDPGQGLRLIYYSQIVNDFQKGDIAEGYSVSREKKESFPLTVTSAQKNPTAFYLCASSIYRTNTGELFFGEGSRLTVL.

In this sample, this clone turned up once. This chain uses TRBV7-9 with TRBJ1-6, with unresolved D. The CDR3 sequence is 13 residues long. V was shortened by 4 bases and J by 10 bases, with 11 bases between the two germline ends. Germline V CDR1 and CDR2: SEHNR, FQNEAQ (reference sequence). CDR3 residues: CASSSSLGSPLHF. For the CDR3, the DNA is TGTGCCAGCAGCTCTTCGCTGGGCTCACCCCTCCACTTT.

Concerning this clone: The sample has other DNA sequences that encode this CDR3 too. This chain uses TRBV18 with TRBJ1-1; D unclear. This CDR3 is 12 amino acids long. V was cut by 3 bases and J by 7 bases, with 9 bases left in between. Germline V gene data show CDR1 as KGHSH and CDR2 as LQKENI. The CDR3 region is CASSPGEGEAFF. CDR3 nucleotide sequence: TGTGCCAGCTCACCTGGGGAGGGTGAAGCTTTCTTT.

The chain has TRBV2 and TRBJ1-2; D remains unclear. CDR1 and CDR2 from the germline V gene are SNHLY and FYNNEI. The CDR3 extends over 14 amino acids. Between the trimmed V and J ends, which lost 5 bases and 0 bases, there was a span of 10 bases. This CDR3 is CASSLEGSNYGYTF. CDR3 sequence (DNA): TGTGCCAGCAGTCTGGAGGGTTCTAACTATGGCTACACCTTC.

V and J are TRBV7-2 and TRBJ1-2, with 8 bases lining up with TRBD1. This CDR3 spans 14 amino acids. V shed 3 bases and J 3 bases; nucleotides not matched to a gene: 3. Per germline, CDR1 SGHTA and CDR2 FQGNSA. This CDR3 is CASSFGGQDYGYTF. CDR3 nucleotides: TGTGCCAGCAGCTTTGGGGGACAGGACTATGGCTACACCTTC.

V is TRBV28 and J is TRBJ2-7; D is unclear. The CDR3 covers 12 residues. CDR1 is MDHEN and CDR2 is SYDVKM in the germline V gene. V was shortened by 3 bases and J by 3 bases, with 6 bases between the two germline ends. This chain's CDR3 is CASSLANYEQYF. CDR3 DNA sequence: TGTGCCAGCAGTTTGGCCAACTACGAGCAGTACTTC.

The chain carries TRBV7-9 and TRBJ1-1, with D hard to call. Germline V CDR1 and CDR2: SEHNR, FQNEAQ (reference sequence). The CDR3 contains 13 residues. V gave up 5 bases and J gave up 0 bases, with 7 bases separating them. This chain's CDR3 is CASSPTMNTEAFF. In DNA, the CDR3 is TGTGCCAGCAGCCCGACCATGAACACTGAAGCTTTCTTT. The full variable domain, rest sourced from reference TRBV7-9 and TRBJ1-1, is DTGVSQNPRHKITKRGQNVTFRCDPISEHNRLYWYRQTLGQGPEFLTYFQNEAQLEKSRLLSDRFSAERPKGSFSTLEIQRTEQGDSAMYLCASSPTMNTEAFFGQGTRLTVV.

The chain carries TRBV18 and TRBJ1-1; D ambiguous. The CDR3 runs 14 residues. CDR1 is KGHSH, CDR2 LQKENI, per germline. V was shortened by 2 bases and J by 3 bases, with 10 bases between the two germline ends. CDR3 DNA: TGTGCCAGCTCACCATCACGCGGGGACACTGAAGCTTTCTTT. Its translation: CASSPSRGDTEAFF.

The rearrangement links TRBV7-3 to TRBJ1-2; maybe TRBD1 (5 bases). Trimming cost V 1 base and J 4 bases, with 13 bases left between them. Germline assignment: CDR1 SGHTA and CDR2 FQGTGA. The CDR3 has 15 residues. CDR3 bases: TGTGCCAGCAGCTTAATGGGGGGGAGAGCCTATGGCTACACCTTC. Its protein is CASSLMGGRAYGYTF.

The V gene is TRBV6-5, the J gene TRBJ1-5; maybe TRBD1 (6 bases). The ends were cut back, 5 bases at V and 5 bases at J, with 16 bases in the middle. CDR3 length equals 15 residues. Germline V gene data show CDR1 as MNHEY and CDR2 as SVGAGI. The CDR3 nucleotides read TGTGCCAGCAGTCCCCGGGACAAGAGTTATCAGCCCCAGCATTTT. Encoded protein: CASSPRDKSYQPQHF.

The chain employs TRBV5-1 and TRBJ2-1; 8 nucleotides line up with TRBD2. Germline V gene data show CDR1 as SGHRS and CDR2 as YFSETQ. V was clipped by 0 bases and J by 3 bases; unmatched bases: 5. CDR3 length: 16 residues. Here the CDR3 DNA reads TGCGCCAGCAGCTTGGGCGGGACTAGTGACTACAATGAGCAGTTCTTC. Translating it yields CASSLGGTSDYNEQFF.

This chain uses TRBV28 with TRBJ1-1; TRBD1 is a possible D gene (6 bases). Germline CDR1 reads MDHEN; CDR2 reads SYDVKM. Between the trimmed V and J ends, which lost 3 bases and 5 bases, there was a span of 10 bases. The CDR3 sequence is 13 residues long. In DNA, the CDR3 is TGTGCCAGCAGTTTTCAGGGGTCGACTGAAGCTTTCTTT. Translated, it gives CASSFQGSTEAFF.

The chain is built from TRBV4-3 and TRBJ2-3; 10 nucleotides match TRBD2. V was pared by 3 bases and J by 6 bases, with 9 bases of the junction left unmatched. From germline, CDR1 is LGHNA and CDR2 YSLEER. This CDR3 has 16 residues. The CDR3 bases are TGCGCCAGCAGCCAGGGCGGGCTAGCGGGAGTTGATACGCAGTATTTT. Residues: CASSQGGLAGVDTQYF.

This chain's CDR3 is CASSPPLMAGEPDTQYF. The DNA of the CDR3 is TGTGCCAGCTCACCCCCCTTGATGGCGGGGGAACCGGATACGCAGTATTTT. The rearrangement links TRBV18 to TRBJ2-3; TRBD2 matches at 7 bases. After removal of 3 bases from V and 6 bases from J, the junction contained 15 bases not matched to a gene. The CDR3 runs 17 residues. Germline CDR1 is KGHSH and CDR2 is LQKENI. The full variable domain, completed using reference TRBV18 and TRBJ2-3, is NAGVMQNPRHLVRRRGQEARLRCSPMKGHSHVYWYRQLPEEGLKFMVYLQKENIIDESGMPKERFSAEFPKEGPSILRIQQVVRGDSAAYFCASSPPLMAGEPDTQYFGPGTRLTVL.

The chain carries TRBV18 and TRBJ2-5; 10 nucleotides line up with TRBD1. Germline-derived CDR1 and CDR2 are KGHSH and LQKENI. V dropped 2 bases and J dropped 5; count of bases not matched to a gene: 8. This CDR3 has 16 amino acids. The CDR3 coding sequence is TGTGCCAGCTCACCAACCGGGACAGGGGTTCGGGAGACCCAGTACTTC. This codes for CASSPTGTGVRETQYF.

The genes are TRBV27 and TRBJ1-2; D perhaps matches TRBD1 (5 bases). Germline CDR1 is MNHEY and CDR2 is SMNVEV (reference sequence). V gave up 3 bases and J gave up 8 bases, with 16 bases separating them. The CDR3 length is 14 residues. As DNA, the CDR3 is TGTGCCAGCAGTTTCGACCAGGGTAGAGGGGGCTACACCTTC. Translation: CASSFDQGRGGYTF.

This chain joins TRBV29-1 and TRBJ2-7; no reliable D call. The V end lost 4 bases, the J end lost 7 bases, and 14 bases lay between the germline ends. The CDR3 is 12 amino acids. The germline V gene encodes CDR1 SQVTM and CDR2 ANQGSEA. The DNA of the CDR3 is TGCAGCGTTGCGGTCGGCGATCTAGAGCAGTACTTC. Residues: CSVAVGDLEQYF.